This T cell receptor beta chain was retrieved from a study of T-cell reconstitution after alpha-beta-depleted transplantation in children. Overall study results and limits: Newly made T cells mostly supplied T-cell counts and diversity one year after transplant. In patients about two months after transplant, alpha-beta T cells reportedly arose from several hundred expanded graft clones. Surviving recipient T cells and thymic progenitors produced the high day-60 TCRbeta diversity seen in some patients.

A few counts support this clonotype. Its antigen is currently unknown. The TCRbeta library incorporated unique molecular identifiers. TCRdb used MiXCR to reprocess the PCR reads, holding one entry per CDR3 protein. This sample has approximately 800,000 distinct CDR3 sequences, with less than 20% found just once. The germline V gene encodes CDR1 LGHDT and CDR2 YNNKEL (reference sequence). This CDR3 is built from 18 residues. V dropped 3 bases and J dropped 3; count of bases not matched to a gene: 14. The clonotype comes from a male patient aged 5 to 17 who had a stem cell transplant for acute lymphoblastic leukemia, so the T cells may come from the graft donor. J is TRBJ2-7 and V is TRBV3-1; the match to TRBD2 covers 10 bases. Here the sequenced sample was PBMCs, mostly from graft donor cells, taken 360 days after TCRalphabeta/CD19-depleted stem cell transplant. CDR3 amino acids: CASSHTSGNPPGHYEQYF. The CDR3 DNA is TGTGCCAGCAGCCATACTAGCGGGAACCCTCCTGGGCACTACGAGCAGTACTTC.